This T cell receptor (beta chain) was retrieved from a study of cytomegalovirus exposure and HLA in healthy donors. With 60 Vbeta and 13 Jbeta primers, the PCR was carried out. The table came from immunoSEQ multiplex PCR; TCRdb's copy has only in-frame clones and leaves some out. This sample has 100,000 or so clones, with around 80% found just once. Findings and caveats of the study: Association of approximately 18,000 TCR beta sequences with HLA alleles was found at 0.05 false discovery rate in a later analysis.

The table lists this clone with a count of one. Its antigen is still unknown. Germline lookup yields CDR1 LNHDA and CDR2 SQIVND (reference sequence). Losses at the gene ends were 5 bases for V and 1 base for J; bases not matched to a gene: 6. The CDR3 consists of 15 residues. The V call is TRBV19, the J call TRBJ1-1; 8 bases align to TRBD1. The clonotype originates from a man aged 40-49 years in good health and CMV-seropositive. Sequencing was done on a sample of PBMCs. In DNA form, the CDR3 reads TGTGCCAGTAGTTTAACAGGGGGTAAGAACACTGAAGCTTTCTTT. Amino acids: CASSLTGGKNTEAFF.